Presented here are 2 T cell receptor beta chains from one specimen sequenced in a study of T-cell memory formation after mild COVID-19. TCRdb reanalysed the 5' RACE reads using MiXCR and keeps one entry per CDR3 protein. This table holds 350,000 to 550,000 distinct CDR3 sequences, about 20% found once. Input material: PBMCs or a T cell subset sorted from them (not recorded which). All receptors come from a man aged 18-30 years who had mild COVID-19 (a few samples of this study predate the infection). Cell type and time point are not known.

In this sample, this clonotype turned up a few times. J is TRBJ2-7 and V is TRBV5-1, with D possibly being TRBD2 (6 bases). The CDR3 is 14 residues long. CDR1 and CDR2 (germline): SGHRS, YFSETQ. V lost 4 bases and J lost 3, with 14 bases in between. The CDR3, as DNA: TGCGCCAGCAGCCCGGGGGACTCCGACTACGAGCAGTACTTC. This gives the protein CASSPGDSDYEQYF.

V gene TRBV6-2 or TRBV6-3 combines with J gene TRBJ1-4; D uncertain. Trimming removed 6 bases at V and 10 bases at J, with 15 bases between. The CDR3 extends over 13 amino acids. In germline, CDR1 is MNHEY, CDR2 SVGEGT. The CDR3 DNA reads TGTGCCAGCAGCTTTTCGGGCCATGGAAAACTGTTTTTT. Its translation is CASSFSGHGKLFF.